This T cell receptor (beta chain) was recovered during a study of immune evolution from preneoplasia to lung adenocarcinoma. Clones were sequenced by immunoSEQ multiplex PCR, and TCRdb holds only the in-frame ones, with some missing. This table has around 4,900 clones, over 70% appearing once. Germline V gene lookup returns CDR1 KGHSH and CDR2 LQKENI. V was pared by 3 bases and J by 7 bases, with 12 bases between. The CDR3 covers 13 residues. This sequence originates from a donor of 70 years or more with lung adenocarcinoma. The material sequenced was FFPE adjacent normal lung tissue. The chain is built from TRBV18 and TRBJ1-2; possibly TRBD1 for D (5 bases). Here the CDR3 DNA reads TGTGCCAGCTCACCTGGTCAGGGCCCTGGCTACACCTTC. Translated, it gives CASSPGQGPGYTF.